The 23 T cell receptor beta chains below all came from one sample that was sequenced in a study of OX40 agonist ivuxolimab in advanced cancers. TCRdb keeps only in-frame clones here, not all; method: immunoSEQ multiplex PCR. The sample lists tens of thousands of clones, 85% to 90% seen once, with 2.4% in the top ten. The source material was CD4+ or CD8+ T cells sorted from blood, sampled in a trial of the OX40 agonist ivuxolimab. The source is an adult with an advanced solid tumor such as melanoma, head and neck, liver or kidney cancer.

The rearrangement links TRBV7-2 to TRBJ2-7; possible D gene TRBD2, 5 bases. The germline V gene has CDR1 SGHTA and CDR2 FQGNSA. Trimming removed 1 base at V and 5 bases at J, with 12 bases between. The CDR3 runs to 14 residues. The CDR3 region has the DNA TGTGCCAGCAGCTTAGATAATGACTACCACGAGCAGTACTTC. Residues: CASSLDNDYHEQYF.

V is TRBV7-2 and J is TRBJ2-4, with D uncertain. This CDR3 is 16 amino acids long. Germline CDR1 SGHTA, CDR2 FQGNSA. Trimming stripped 1 base from V and 2 bases from J, with 12 bases between. The CDR3 reads CASSLVGLDPKNIQYF. CDR3 sequence (DNA): TGTGCCAGCAGCTTAGTCGGGCTGGATCCCAAAAACATTCAGTACTTC.

This clone was counted only a few times. The V gene is TRBV5-1, the J gene TRBJ1-1; weak D call: TRBD1 (5 bases). CDR1 SGHRS and CDR2 YFSETQ come from the germline V gene. CDR3 length equals 13 residues. Between the trimmed V and J ends, which lost 2 bases and 1 base, there was a span of 6 bases. The DNA for the CDR3 is TGCGCCAGCAGCTTCGGACAGAACACTGAAGCTTTCTTT. It translates to CASSFGQNTEAFF.

V is TRBV5-1 and J is TRBJ2-7; 11 bases are shared with TRBD1. V lost 7 bases, J lost 2 bases, and 8 bases stayed unmatched. There are 15 residues in the CDR3. Germline CDR1 and CDR2: SGHRS and YFSETQ. CDR3 coding DNA: TGCGCCAGCTCGCCTGGGGGACAGGGGGCCTACGAGCAGTACTTC. This codes for CASSPGGQGAYEQYF.

The CDR3 reads CASSVTGGITNEKLFF. The CDR3 region has the DNA TGTGCCAGCAGTGTTACGGGGGGCATAACTAATGAAAAACTGTTTTTT. The chain employs TRBV6-1 and TRBJ1-4; D is perhaps TRBD1 (6 bases). With 4 bases removed from V and 1 base from J, the gap between germline ends came to 13 bases. This CDR3 is built from 16 residues. Germline values: CDR1 MNHNS, CDR2 SASEGT.

This clone was counted only a few times. This chain links TRBV23-1 with TRBJ1-2, with 11 positions matching TRBD1. TRBV23-1 is reported as an ORF; its role is uncertain. The CDR3 spans 16 residues. After removal of 4 bases from V and 4 bases from J, the junction contained 8 bases not matched to a gene. The CDR3 protein is CASSPTPGQGVYGYTF. CDR3 DNA: TGCGCCAGCAGTCCCACCCCGGGACAGGGGGTCTATGGCTACACCTTC.

V and J are TRBV2 and TRBJ1-1; tentative D call: TRBD1 (5 bases). The V gene lost 4 bases and the J gene lost 0 bases, with 12 bases spanning the gap. The CDR3 length is 15 residues. Germline assignment: CDR1 SNHLY and CDR2 FYNNEI. The CDR3 here is CASSGRGRMNTEAFF. In nucleotides, the CDR3 is TGTGCCAGCAGTGGCCGGGGCAGGATGAACACTGAAGCTTTCTTT.

The chain combines TRBV7-9 with TRBJ2-1; TRBD1 agrees at 8 bases. The ends lost 5 bases at V and 10 bases at J; junction bases unmatched: 10. CDR3 size: 14 residues. Germline V gives CDR1 SEHNR, CDR2 FQNEAQ (reference sequence). Written as DNA, the CDR3 is TGTGCCAGCAGCCGGCCAGGGGGCTTGGGGGAGCAGTTCTTC. It yields the protein CASSRPGGLGEQFF.

The rearrangement links TRBV28 to TRBJ2-7, with 11 nucleotides matching TRBD1. Germline V gives CDR1 MDHEN, CDR2 SYDVKM. The V and J ends lost 6 bases and 2 bases, in that order; junction bases with no gene match: 6. CDR3 length: 15 amino acids. The DNA of the CDR3 is TGTGCCAGCAGCGCCCTGGGACAGGGGGCCTACGAGCAGTACTTC. Translating gives CASSALGQGAYEQYF.

This rearrangement joins TRBV19 to TRBJ1-1; 8 nucleotides match TRBD1. This CDR3 region has 15 residues. The germline V gene has CDR1 LNHDA and CDR2 SQIVND (reference sequence). V lost 7 bases, J lost 2 bases, and 9 bases stayed unmatched. CDR3 coding DNA: TGTGCCAGTACCAACCCGACAGGGGTAAACACTGAAGCTTTCTTT. This encodes CASTNPTGVNTEAFF. Looking up the rest from reference TRBV19 and TRBJ1-1 gives the full variable domain: DGGITQSPKYLFRKEGQNVTLSCEQNLNHDAMYWYRQDPGQGLRLIYYSQIVNDFQKGDIAEGYSVSREKKESFPLTVTSAQKNPTAFYLCASTNPTGVNTEAFFGQGTRLTVV.

The V gene is TRBV4-2, the J gene TRBJ1-1; 9 bases match TRBD1. Germline V CDR1 and CDR2: LGHNA, YNFKEQ. The CDR3 is 15 amino acids. V dropped 0 bases and J dropped 4; count of bases not matched to a gene: 3. Here the CDR3 reads CASSQDAQGATEAFF. CDR3 DNA sequence: TGTGCCAGCAGCCAAGATGCACAGGGGGCCACTGAAGCTTTCTTT.

The chain couples TRBV6-6 to TRBJ1-5; a weak D match, TRBD1 (6 bases). The CDR3 has 14 residues. Trimming pared 4 bases from V and 7 bases from J, leaving 14 bases between. Germline V lookup: CDR1 MNHNY, CDR2 SVGAGI (reference sequence). CDR3 bases: TGTGCCAGCAGTTTACAGGGAGGGAAGCAGCCCCAGCATTTT. It encodes CASSLQGGKQPQHF.

This clone has only a few counts. The chain has TRBV19 and TRBJ1-1; D unresolved. V lost 6 bases to trimming and J lost 3 bases, with 14 bases between them. This CDR3 has 14 residues. Germline V gene sequence: CDR1 LNHDA, CDR2 SQIVND (reference sequence). CDR3 region: CASRTQPAYTEAFF. The CDR3 DNA sequence: TGTGCCAGTAGGACCCAACCGGCGTACACTGAAGCTTTCTTT.

V gene TRBV6-5 combines with J gene TRBJ1-3; a possible D gene is TRBD1 (5 bases). CDR3 length: 15 amino acids. CDR1 and CDR2 from the germline V gene are MNHEY and SVGAGI. V lost 0 bases to trimming and J lost 8 bases, with 14 bases between them. DNA of the CDR3: TGTGCCAGCAGTTACTCAGGGGCCCGGCGGGACACCATATATTTT. Its protein is CASSYSGARRDTIYF.

V is TRBV12-5 and J is TRBJ1-1; D not certain. With 6 bases removed from V and 6 bases from J, the gap between germline ends came to 11 bases. Germline CDR1 is LGHNT and CDR2 is FRNRAP. This CDR3 has 12 amino acids. This CDR3 is CASGTGVSEAFF. Written as DNA, the CDR3 is TGTGCTAGTGGGACGGGAGTTTCTGAAGCTTTCTTT.

The rearrangement links TRBV6-1 to TRBJ1-2; the D gene is possibly TRBD1 (5 bases). CDR3 length: 12 amino acids. V was clipped by 8 bases and J by 13 bases, with 20 bases between them. From germline, CDR1 is MNHNS and CDR2 SASEGT. In DNA, the CDR3 is TGTGCCAGCTCGGGGGGGGACCGCCCGCTCACCTTC. It is translated as CASSGGDRPLTF.

This chain connects TRBV7-9 to TRBJ2-5, with D tentatively TRBD1 or TRBD2 (5 bases each). The V gene lost 0 bases and the J gene lost 5 bases, with 16 bases spanning the gap. Germline V CDR1 and CDR2: SEHNR, FQNEAQ (reference sequence). There are 16 residues in the CDR3. The CDR3 is CASSLAHGGGWETQYF. The CDR3 region has the DNA TGTGCCAGCAGCTTAGCGCATGGGGGTGGTTGGGAGACCCAGTACTTC.

V is TRBV7-3 and J is TRBJ2-2; 7 bases are shared with TRBD2. V lost 4 bases and J lost 5; bases outside the gene matches: 10. The CDR3 contains 16 residues. The germline V gene has CDR1 SGHTA and CDR2 FQGTGA. CDR3 sequence reads: CASSSNPGGGTGELFF. DNA for the CDR3: TGTGCCAGCAGCTCAAACCCGGGCGGGGGTACCGGGGAGCTGTTTTTT.

This chain links TRBV5-4 with TRBJ2-5; D is perhaps TRBD2 (7 bases). This CDR3 has 15 residues. In germline, CDR1 is SGHNT, CDR2 YYREEE (reference sequence). V lost 0 bases and J lost 1, with 10 bases in between. This chain's CDR3 is CASSLEGGRQETQYF. CDR3 sequence (DNA): TGTGCCAGCAGCTTGGAGGGGGGGCGCCAAGAGACCCAGTACTTC.

The V and J genes are TRBV7-8 and TRBJ2-2; TRBD2 agrees at 7 bases. The CDR3 loop spans 15 amino acids. CDR1 SGHVS and CDR2 FQNEAQ come from the germline V gene. The V segment lost 5 bases and the J segment 5 bases; nucleotides outside the gene matches: 8. CDR3 residues: CASSAGESGTGELFF. CDR3 nucleotide sequence: TGTGCCAGCAGCGCGGGGGAGAGTGGGACCGGGGAGCTGTTTTTT.

This chain joins TRBV5-1 and TRBJ1-1; D not certain. This CDR3 has 11 amino acids. From germline, CDR1 is SGHRS and CDR2 YFSETQ. Trimming stripped 6 bases from V and 1 base from J, with 4 bases between. CDR3 protein: CASIGNTEAFF. CDR3 coding DNA: TGCGCCAGCATTGGGAACACTGAAGCTTTCTTT.

The genes are TRBV18 and TRBJ1-2; D uncertain. The CDR3 is made up of 15 amino acids. V dropped 2 bases and J dropped 0 bases, with 10 bases sitting between them. Per the germline V gene, CDR1 is KGHSH and CDR2 is LQKENI. The CDR3 loop reads CASSPKAGPNYGYTF. The CDR3 DNA reads TGTGCCAGCTCACCAAAAGCAGGACCTAACTATGGCTACACCTTC.

In DNA, the CDR3 is TGCGCCAGCAGCCAAACTATCTCACTCTACGAGCAGTACTTC. Translation gives CASSQTISLYEQYF. The V gene is TRBV4-3, the J gene TRBJ2-7; D uncertain. With 2 bases removed from V and 3 bases from J, the gap between germline ends came to 11 bases. The CDR3 spans 14 residues. CDR1 and CDR2 (germline): LGHNA, YSLEER.